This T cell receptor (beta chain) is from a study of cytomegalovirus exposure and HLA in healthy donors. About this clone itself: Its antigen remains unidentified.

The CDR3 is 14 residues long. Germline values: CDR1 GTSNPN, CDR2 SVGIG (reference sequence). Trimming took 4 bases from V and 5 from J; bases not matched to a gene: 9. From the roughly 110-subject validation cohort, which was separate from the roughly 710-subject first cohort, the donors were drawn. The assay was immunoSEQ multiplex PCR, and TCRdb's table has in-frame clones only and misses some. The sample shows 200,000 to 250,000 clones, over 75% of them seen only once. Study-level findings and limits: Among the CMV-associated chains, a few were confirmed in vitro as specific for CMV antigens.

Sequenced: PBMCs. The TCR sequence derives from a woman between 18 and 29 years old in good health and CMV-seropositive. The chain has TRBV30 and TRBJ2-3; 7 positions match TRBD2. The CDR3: CAWMRGGERDTQYF. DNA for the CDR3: TGTGCCTGGATGAGGGGAGGGGAAAGAGATACGCAGTATTTT.